The present T cell receptor beta chain was sequenced within a study of shared clonotypes between healthy human individuals. In the study overall: Three plates were used per donor for CD4 naive, three for CD4 memory, two for CD8 naive and one for CD8 memory.

Sequenced by immunoSEQ multiplex PCR; TCRdb stores in-frame clones only, minus some. The repertoire consists of 2 million to 3 million clones, with approximately 93% occurring once and the leading ten covering approximately 0.36%. This clone was seen a handful of times. The same CDR3 can be traced to other DNA sequences in this sample. A CD45RA-negative memory subset and a CD45RA+ naive subset were separated from the CD4+ cells. This TCR was recovered from a man aged 18 to 29 in good health. Some clones in this sample may be carry-over from other donors' samples. The material sequenced was naive CD4+ T cells from PBMCs. Noted subset: CD45RA+ positively selected.

CDR3 bases: TGTGCCAGCAGCAGGAACTATGGCTACACCTTC. Translating gives CASSRNYGYTF. The genes are TRBV28 and TRBJ1-2, with unresolved D. Trimming cost V 6 bases and J 2 bases, with 4 bases left between them. Germline assignment: CDR1 MDHEN and CDR2 SYDVKM. The CDR3 consists of 11 residues.